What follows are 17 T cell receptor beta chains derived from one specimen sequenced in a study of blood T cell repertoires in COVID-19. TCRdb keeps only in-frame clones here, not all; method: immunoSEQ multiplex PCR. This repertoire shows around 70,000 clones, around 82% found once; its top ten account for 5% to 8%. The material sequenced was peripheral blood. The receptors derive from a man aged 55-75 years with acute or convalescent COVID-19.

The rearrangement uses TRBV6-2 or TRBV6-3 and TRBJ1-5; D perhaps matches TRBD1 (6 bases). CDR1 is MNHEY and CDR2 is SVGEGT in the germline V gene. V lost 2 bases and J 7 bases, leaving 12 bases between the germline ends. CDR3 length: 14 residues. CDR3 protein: CASSYGWTEQPQHF. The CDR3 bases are TGTGCCAGCAGTTACGGTTGGACAGAACAGCCCCAGCATTTT.

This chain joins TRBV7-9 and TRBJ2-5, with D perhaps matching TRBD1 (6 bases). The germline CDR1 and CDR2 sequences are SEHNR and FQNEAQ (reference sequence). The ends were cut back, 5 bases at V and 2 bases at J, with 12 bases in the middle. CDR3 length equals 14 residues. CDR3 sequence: CASSRRTEQETQYF. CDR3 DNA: TGTGCCAGCAGCCGAAGGACAGAGCAAGAGACCCAGTACTTC.

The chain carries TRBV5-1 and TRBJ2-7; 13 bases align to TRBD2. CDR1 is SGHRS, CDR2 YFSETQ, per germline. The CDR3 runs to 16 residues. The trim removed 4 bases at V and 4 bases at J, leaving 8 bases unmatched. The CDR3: CASSPTTSGGVYEQYF. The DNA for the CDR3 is TGCGCCAGCAGCCCCACTACTAGCGGGGGGGTGTACGAGCAGTACTTC.

The CDR3 loop reads CASSRGLAGGTGELFF. The DNA for the CDR3 is TGTGCCAGTAGTAGAGGGCTAGCGGGGGGCACCGGGGAGCTGTTTTTT. This chain connects TRBV19 to TRBJ2-2, with 11 bases identical to TRBD2. Germline CDR1 is LNHDA and CDR2 is SQIVND (reference sequence). This CDR3 has 16 amino acids. The V and J ends lost 4 bases and 4 bases, in that order; junction bases with no gene match: 5.

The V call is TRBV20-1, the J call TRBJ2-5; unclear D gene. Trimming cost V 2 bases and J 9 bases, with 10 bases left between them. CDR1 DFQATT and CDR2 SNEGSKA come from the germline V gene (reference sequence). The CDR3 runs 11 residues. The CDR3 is CSARKPEAQYF. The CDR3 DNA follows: TGCAGTGCTAGAAAGCCCGAGGCCCAGTACTTC.

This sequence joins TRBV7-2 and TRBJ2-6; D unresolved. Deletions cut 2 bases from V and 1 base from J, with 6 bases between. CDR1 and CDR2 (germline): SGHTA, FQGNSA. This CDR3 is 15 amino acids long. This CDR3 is CASSLFSSGANVLTF. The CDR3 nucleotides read TGTGCCAGCAGCTTATTCAGTTCTGGGGCCAACGTCCTGACTTTC.

The CDR3 DNA is TGTGCCAGCAGTCCACAGGGTTGGGGTGGCTACACCTTC. As protein: CASSPQGWGGYTF. V and J are TRBV6-5 and TRBJ1-2, with D perhaps TRBD1 (6 bases). The V gene lost 5 bases and the J gene lost 7 bases, with 14 bases spanning the gap. Germline CDR1 is MNHEY and CDR2 is SVGAGI. This CDR3 contains 13 residues.

The CDR3 spells CASRETGGSNQPQHF. Written as DNA, the CDR3 is TGTGCCAGTAGGGAGACAGGTGGGAGCAATCAGCCCCAGCATTTT. The rearrangement uses TRBV19 and TRBJ1-5; a possible D gene is TRBD1 (6 bases). V was shortened by 6 bases and J by 1 base, with 13 bases between the two germline ends. Germline loops: CDR1 LNHDA, CDR2 SQIVND (reference sequence). The CDR3 spans 15 residues.

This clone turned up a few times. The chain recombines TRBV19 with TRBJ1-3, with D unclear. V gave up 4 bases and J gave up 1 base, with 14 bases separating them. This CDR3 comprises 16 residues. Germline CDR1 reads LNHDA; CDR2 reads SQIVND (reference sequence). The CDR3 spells CASSSPGPISGNTIYF. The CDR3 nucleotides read TGTGCCAGTAGTAGCCCGGGTCCCATATCTGGAAACACCATATATTTT.

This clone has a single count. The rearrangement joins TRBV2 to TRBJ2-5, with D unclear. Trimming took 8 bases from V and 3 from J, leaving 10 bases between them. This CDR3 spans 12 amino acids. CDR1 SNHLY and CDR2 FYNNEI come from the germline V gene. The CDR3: CASQKGEETQYF. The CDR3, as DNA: TGTGCCAGCCAAAAAGGAGAAGAGACCCAGTACTTC. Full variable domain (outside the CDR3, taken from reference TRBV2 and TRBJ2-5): EPEVTQTPSHQVTQMGQEVILRCVPISNHLYFYWYRQILGQKVEFLVSFYNNEISEKSEIFDDQFSVERPDGSNFTLKIRSTKLEDSAMYFCASQKGEETQYFGPGTRLLVL.

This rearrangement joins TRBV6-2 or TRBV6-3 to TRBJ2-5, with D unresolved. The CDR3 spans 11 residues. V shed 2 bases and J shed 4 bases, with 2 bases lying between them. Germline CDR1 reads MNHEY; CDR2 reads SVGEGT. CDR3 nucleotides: TGTGCCAGCAGTTACCGAGAGACCCAGTACTTC. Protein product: CASSYRETQYF.

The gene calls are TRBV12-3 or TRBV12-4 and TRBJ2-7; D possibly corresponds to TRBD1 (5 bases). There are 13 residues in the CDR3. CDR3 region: CASPLTGSFEQYV. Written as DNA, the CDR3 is TGTGCCAGCCCATTAACAGGATCCTTCGAGCAGTACGTC.

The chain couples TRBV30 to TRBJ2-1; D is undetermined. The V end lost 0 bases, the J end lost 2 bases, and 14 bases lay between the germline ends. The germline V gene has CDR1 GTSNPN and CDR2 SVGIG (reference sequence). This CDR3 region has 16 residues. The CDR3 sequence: CAWSVMAVVAYNEQFF. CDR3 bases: TGTGCCTGGAGTGTCATGGCGGTAGTCGCCTACAATGAGCAGTTCTTC.

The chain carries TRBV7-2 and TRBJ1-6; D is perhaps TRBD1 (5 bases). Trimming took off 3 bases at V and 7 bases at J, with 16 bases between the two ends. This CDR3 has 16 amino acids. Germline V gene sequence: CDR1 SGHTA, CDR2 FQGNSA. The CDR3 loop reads CASSFMAGSDNSPLHF. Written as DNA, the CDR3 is TGTGCCAGCAGCTTTATGGCAGGGTCGGACAATTCACCCCTCCACTTT.

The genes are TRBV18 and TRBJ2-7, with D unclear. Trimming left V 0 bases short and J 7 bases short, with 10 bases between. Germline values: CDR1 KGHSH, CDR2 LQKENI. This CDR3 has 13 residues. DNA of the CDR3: TGTGCCAGCTCACCACCGGGCTCGCGAGAGCAGTACTTC. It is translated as CASSPPGSREQYF.

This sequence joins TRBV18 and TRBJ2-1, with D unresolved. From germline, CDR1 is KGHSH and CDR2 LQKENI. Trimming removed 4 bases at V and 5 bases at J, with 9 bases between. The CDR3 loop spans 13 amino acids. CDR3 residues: CASSLQTNNEQFF. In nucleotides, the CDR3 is TGTGCCAGCTCACTCCAGACAAACAATGAGCAGTTCTTC.

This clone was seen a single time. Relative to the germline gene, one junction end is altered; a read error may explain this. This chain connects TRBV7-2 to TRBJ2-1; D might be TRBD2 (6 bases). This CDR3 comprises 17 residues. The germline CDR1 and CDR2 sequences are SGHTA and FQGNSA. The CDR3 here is CASSLSGGVAHYDEQFF. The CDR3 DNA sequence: TGTGCCAGCAGCTTAAGTGGAGGGGTAGCACACTACGATGAGCAGTTCTTC.